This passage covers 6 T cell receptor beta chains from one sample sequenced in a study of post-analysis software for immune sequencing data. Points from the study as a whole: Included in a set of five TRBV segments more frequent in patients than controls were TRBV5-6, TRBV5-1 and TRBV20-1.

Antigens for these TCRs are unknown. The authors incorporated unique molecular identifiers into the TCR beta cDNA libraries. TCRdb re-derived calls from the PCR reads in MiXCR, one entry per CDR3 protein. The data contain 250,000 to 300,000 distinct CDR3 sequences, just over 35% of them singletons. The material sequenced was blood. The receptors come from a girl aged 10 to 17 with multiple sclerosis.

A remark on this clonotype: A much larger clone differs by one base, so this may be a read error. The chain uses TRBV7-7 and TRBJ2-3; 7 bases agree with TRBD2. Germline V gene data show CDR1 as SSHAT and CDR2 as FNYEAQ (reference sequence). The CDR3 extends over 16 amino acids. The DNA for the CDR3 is TGTGCTAGCAGCCCCCCGCTGCGGGGAGGGCCAGGTACGCAGTATTTT. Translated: CASSPPLRGGPGTQYF. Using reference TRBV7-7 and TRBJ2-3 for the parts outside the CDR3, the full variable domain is GAGVSQSPRYKVTKRGQDVTLRCDPISSHATLYWYQQALGQGPEFLTYFNYEAQPDKSGLPSDRFSAERPEGSISTLTIQRTEQRDSAMYRCASSPPLRGGPGTQYFGPGTRLTVL.

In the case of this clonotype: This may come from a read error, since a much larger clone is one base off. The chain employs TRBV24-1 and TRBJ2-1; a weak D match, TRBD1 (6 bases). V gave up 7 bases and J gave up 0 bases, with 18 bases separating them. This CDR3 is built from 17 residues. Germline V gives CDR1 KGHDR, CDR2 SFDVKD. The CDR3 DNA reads TGTGCCACCAGGGACCCCCGGGCAGGGGTCTCCTACAATGAGCAGTTCTTC. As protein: CATRDPRAGVSYNEQFF.

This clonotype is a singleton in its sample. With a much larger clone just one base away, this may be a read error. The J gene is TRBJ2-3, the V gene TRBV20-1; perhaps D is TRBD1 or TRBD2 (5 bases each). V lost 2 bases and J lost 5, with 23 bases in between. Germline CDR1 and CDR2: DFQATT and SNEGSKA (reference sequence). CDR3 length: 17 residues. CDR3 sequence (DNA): TGCAGTGCTAGAACTCCCCCCGAGTGGGGGTCCAGAGATACGCAGTATTTT. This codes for CSARTPPEWGSRDTQYF.

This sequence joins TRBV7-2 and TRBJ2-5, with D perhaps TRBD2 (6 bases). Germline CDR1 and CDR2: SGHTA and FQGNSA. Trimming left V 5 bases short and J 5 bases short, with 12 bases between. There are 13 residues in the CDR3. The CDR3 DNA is TGTGCCAGCAGCCAGACTAGGTTGGAGACCCAGTACTTC. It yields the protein CASSQTRLETQYF.

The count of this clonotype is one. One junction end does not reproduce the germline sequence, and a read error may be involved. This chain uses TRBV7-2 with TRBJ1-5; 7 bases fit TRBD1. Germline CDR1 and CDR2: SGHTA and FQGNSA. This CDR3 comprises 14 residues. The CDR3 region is CVSSFPGRGQPQHF. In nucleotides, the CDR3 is TGTGTCAGCAGCTTCCCGGGCAGGGGGCAGCCCCAGCATTTT.

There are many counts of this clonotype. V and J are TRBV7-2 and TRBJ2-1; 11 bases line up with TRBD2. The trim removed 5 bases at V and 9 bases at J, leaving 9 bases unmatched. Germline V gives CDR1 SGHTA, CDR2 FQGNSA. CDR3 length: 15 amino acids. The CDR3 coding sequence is TGTGCCAGCAGCCCCACTAGCGGGAGCTTGGGTGAGCAGTTCTTC. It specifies CASSPTSGSLGEQFF.